This T cell receptor (beta chain) was identified during a study of blood T cell repertoires in COVID-19. About the research overall: PBMCs, B-cell-depleted T cells, or T cells were the source of the cDNA or gDNA that made up the material.

The method was immunoSEQ multiplex PCR; TCRdb's version includes in-frame clones alone and lacks a portion of them. The profile shows roughly 300,000 clones, 65% to 90% of them singletons. Participants' own reports of clinical history determined their cohort assignment. Trimming stripped 2 bases from V and 0 bases from J, with 17 bases between. This CDR3 comprises 17 residues. From germline, CDR1 is SGHDN and CDR2 FVKESK. Sequences were obtained from PBMCs or T cells enriched from blood (not recorded which). J is TRBJ2-7 and V is TRBV14; D is undetermined. This TCR was sampled from a woman aged 40 to 55 with acute COVID-19. The CDR3 here is CASSQRSTYGSSYEQYF. CDR3 nucleotides: TGTGCCAGCAGCCAAAGGTCGACATATGGTAGCTCCTACGAGCAGTACTTC. The complete variable domain, with remaining parts taken from reference TRBV14 and TRBJ2-7, reads EAGVTQFPSHSVIEKGQTVTLRCDPISGHDNLYWYRRVMGKEIKFLLHFVKESKQDESGMPNNRFLAERTGGTYSTLKVQPAELEDSGVYFCASSQRSTYGSSYEQYFGPGTRLTVT.